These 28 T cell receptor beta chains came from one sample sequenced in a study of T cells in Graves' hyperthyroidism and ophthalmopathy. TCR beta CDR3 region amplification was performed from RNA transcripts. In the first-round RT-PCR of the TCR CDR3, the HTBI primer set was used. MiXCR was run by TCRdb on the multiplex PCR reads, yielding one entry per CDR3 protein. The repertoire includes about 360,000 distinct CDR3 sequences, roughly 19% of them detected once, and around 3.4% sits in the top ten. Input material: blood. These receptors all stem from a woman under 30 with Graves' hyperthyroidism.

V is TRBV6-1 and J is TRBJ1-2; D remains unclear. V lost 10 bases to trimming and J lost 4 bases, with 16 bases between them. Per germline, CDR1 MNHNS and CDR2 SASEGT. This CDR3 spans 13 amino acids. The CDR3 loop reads CATSRGEIYGYTF. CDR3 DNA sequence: TGTGCCACCTCCCGGGGAGAGATCTATGGCTACACCTTC.

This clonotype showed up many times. CDR3 nucleotides: TGTGCCAGCAGCTCAGACAGGGGCCTACGTCAGCCCCAGCATTTT. It encodes CASSSDRGLRQPQHF. This chain joins TRBV7-8 and TRBJ1-5, with 8 bases that match TRBD1. Trimming took 4 bases from V and 6 from J; bases not matched to a gene: 8. The CDR3 contains 15 residues. Per the germline V gene, CDR1 is SGHVS and CDR2 is FQNEAQ.

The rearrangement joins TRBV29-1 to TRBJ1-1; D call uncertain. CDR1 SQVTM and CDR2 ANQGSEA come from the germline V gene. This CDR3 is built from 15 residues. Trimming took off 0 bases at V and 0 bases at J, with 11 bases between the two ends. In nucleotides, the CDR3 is TGCAGCGTTGAAGATAGGGTGTCGATGAACACTGAAGCTTTCTTT. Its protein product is CSVEDRVSMNTEAFF.

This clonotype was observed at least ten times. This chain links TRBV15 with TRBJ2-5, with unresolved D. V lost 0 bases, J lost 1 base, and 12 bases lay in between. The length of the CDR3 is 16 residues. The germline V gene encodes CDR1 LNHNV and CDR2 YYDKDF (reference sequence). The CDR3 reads CATSRDLDTTQETQYF. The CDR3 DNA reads TGTGCCACCAGCAGAGACCTTGACACGACCCAAGAGACCCAGTACTTC.

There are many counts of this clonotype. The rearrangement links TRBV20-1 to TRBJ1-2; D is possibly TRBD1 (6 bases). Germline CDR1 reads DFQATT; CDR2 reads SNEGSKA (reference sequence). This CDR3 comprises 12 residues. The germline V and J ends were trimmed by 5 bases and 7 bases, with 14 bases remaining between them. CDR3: CSALQGYGGYTF. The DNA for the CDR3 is TGCAGTGCTCTACAGGGATATGGTGGCTACACCTTC.

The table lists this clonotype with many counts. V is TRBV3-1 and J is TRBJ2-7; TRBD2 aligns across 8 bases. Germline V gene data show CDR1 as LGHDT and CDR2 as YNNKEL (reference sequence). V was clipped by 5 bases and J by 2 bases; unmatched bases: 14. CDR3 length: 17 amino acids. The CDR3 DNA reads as TGTGCCAGCAGCGCGCGGGGAGGAGCGGGGGAACCCTACGAGCAGTACTTC. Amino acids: CASSARGGAGEPYEQYF.

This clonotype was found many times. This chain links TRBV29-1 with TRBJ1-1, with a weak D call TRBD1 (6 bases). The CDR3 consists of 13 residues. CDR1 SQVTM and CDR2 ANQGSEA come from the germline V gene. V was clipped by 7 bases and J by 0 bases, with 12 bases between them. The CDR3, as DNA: TGCAGCGGACAAGGGGGGATGAACACTGAAGCTTTCTTT. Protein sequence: CSGQGGMNTEAFF. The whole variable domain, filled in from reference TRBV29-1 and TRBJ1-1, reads SAVISQKPSRDICQRGTSLTIQCQVDSQVTMMFWYRQQPGQSLTLIATANQGSEATYESGFVIDKFPISRPNLTFSTLTVSNMSPEDSSIYLCSGQGGMNTEAFFGQGTRLTVV.

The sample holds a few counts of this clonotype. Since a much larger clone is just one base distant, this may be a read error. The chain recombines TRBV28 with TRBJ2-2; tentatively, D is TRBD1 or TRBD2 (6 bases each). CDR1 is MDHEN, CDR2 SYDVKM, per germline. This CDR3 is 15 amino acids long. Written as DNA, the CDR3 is TGTGCCAGCAGTTGGAGGGGGTGGAGCACCGGGGAGCTGTGTTTT. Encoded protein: CASSWRGWSTGELCF. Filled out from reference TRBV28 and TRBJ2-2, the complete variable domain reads DVKVTQSSRYLVKRTGEKVFLECVQDMDHENMFWYRQDPGLGLRLIYFSYDVKMKEKGDIPEGYSVSREKKERFSLILESASTNQTSMYLCASSWRGWSTGELCFGEGSRLTVL.

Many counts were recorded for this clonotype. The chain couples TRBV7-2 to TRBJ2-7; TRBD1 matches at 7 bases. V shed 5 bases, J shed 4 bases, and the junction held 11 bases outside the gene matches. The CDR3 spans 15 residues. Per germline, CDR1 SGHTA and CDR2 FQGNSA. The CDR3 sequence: CASSPSGTARYEQYF. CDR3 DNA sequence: TGTGCCAGCAGCCCAAGTGGGACAGCAAGGTACGAGCAGTACTTC.

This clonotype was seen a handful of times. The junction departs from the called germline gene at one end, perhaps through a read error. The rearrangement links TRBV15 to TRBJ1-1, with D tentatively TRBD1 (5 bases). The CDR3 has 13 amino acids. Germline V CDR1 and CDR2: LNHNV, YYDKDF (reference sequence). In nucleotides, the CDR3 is TGTGCCACCAGACGAGGGGAATACACTGAAGCTTGCTTT. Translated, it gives CATRRGEYTEACF.

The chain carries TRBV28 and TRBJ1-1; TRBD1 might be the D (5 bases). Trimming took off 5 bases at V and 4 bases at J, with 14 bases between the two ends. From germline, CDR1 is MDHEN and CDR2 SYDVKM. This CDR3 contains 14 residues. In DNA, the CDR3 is TGTGCCAGCAGTATCCCGGGGGATGGCACTGAAGCTTTCTTT. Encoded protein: CASSIPGDGTEAFF.

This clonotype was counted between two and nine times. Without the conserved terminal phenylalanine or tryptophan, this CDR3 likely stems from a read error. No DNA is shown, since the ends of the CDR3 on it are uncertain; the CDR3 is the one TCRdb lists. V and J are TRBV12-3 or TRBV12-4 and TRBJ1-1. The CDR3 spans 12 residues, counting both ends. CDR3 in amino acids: CASSFADTEACL.

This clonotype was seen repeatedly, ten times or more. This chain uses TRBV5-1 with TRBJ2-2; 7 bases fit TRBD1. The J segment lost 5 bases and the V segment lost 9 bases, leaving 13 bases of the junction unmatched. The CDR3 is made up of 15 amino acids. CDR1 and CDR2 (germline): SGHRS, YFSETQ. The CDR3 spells CATGDSRSLTGELFF. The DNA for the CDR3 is TGCGCCACAGGGGACAGTCGTAGCCTAACCGGGGAGCTGTTTTTT.

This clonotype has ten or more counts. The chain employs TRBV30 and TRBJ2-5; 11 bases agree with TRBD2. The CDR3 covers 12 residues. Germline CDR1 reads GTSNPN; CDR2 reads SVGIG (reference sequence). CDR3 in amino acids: CALAGGQETQYF. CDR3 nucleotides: TGTGCTCTAGCGGGGGGCCAAGAGACCCAGTACTTC.

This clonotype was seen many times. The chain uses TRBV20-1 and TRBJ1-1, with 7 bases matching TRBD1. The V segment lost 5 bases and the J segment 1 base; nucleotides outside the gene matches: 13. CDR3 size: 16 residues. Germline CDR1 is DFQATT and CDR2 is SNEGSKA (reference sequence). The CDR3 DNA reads TGCAGTGCTCTAAGCCGATTGACAGGGACGAACACTGAAGCTTTCTTT. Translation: CSALSRLTGTNTEAFF.

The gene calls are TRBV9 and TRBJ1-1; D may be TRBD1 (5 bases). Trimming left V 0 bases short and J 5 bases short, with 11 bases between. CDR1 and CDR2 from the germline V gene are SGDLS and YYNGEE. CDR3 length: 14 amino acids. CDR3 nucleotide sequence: TGTGCCAGCAGCGTAGCTACTGGGGGAACTGAAGCTTTCTTT. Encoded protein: CASSVATGGTEAFF. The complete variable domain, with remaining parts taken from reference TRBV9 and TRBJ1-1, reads DSGVTQTPKHLITATGQRVTLRCSPRSGDLSVYWYQQSLDQGLQFLIQYYNGEERAKGNILERFSAQQFPDLHSELNLSSLELGDSALYFCASSVATGGTEAFFGQGTRLTVV.

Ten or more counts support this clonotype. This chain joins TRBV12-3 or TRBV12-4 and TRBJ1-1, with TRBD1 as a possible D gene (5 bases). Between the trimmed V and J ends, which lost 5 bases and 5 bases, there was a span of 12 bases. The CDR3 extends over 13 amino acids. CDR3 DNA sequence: TGTGCCAGCAGTCGAGGGAGGGGAACTGAAGCTTTCTTT. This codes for CASSRGRGTEAFF.

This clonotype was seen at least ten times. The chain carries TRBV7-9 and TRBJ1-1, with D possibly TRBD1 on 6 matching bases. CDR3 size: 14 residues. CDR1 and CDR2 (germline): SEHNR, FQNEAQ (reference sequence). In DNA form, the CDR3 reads TGTGCAGTAGGGGGGGGCAACATGAACACTGAAGCTTTCTTT. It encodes CAVGGGNMNTEAFF.

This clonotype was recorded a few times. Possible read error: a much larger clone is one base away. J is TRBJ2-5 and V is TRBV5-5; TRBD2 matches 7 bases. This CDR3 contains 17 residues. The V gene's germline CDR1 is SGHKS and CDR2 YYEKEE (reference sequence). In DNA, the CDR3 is TGTGCCAGCAGCTCCCCGGGCGGGGGAGCGCCGGAAGAGACCAAGTACTTC. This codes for CASSSPGGGAPEETKYF. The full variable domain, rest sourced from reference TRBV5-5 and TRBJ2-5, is DAGVTQSPTHLIKTRGQQVTLRCSPISGHKSVSWYQQVLGQGPQFIFQYYEKEERGRGNFPDRFSARQFPNYSSELNVNALLLGDSALYLCASSSPGGGAPEETKYFGPGTRLLVL.

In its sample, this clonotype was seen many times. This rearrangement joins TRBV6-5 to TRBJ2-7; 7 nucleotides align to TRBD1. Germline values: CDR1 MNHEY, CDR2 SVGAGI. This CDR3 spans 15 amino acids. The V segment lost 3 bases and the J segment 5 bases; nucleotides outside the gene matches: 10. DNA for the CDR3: TGTGCCAGCAGTTATAGGGGGCAGGGCAAGGACGAGCAGTACTTC. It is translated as CASSYRGQGKDEQYF.

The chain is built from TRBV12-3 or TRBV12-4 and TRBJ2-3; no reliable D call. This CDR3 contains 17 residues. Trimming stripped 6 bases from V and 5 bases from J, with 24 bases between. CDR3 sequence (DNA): TGTGCCAGCAGCCCTAGTAGGACCGGAAATTCGGGAGATACGCAGTATTTT. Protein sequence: CASSPSRTGNSGDTQYF.

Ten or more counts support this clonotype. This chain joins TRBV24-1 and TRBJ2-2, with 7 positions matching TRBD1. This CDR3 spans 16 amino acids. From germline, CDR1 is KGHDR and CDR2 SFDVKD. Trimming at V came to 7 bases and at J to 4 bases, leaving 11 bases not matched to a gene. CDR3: CATSNTTGLGTGELFF. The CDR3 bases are TGTGCCACCAGCAATACGACAGGGTTGGGCACCGGGGAGCTGTTTTTT.

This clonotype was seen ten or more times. The CDR3 is CASSRGDSPLHF. The CDR3 region has the DNA TGTGCCAGCTCACGCGGGGATTCACCCCTCCACTTT. The chain uses TRBV18 and TRBJ1-6, with D uncertain. CDR1 is KGHSH, CDR2 LQKENI, per germline. The CDR3 is made up of 12 amino acids. V lost 4 bases and J lost 8, with 6 bases in between. Looking up the rest from reference TRBV18 and TRBJ1-6 gives the full variable domain: NAGVMQNPRHLVRRRGQEARLRCSPMKGHSHVYWYRQLPEEGLKFMVYLQKENIIDESGMPKERFSAEFPKEGPSILRIQQVVRGDSAAYFCASSRGDSPLHFGNGTRLTVT.

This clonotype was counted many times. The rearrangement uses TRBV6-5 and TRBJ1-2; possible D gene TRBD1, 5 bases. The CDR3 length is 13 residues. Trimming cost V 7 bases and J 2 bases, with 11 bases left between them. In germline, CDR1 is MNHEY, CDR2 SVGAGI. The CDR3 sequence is CASTGHPNYGYTF. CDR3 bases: TGTGCCAGCACCGGACATCCGAACTATGGCTACACCTTC.

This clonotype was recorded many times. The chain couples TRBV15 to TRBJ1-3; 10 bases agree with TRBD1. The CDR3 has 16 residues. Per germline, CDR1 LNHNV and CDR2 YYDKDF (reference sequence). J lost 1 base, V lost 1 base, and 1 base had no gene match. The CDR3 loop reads CATSRGDRGSGNTIYF. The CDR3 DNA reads TGTGCCACCAGCAGAGGGGACAGGGGATCTGGAAACACCATATATTTT.

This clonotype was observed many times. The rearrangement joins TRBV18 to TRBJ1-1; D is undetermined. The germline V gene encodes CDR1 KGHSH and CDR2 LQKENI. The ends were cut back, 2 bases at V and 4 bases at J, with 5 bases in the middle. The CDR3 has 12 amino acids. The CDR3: CASSPAVTEAFF. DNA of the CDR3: TGTGCCAGCTCACCAGCCGTCACTGAAGCTTTCTTT.

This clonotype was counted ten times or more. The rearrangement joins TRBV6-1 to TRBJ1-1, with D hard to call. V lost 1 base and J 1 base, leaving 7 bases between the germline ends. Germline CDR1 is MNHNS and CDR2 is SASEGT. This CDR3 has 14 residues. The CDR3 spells CASSEGVSNTEAFF. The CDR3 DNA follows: TGTGCCAGCAGTGAAGGGGTTTCGAACACTGAAGCTTTCTTT.

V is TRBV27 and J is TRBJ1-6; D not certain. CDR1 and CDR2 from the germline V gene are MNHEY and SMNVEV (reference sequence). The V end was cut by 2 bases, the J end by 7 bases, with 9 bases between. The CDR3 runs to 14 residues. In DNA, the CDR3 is TGTGCCAGCAGTTTACGAACGGTCAATTCACCCCTCCACTTT. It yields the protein CASSLRTVNSPLHF.